These 15 T cell receptor beta chains were sequenced from one sample in a study of cytomegalovirus exposure and HLA in healthy donors (dated by TCRdb to about 2017). Library generation was performed with the immunoSEQ multiplex PCR assay. What TCRdb holds here is the immuneACCESS table cut down to in-frame rearrangements. Part of the clones is not present; checked against another copy, under half of the missing clones reflect an unresolved V gene, and the others are unexplained. Within this sample are roughly 90,000 clones, with 90% to 95% of them counted one time only. The ten largest clones represent around 1.2% of the sample. The sequencing input was PBMCs. Receptors originate from a woman in her twenties or thirties in good health and CMV-seropositive.

The chain is built from TRBV2 and TRBJ2-1; D is ambiguous. In germline, CDR1 is SNHLY, CDR2 FYNNEI. Trimming pared 5 bases from V and 1 base from J, leaving 9 bases between. This CDR3 spans 14 amino acids. CDR3 region: CASSPLQSYNEQFF. The CDR3 bases are TGTGCCAGCAGTCCGTTACAGTCCTACAATGAGCAGTTCTTC.

In nucleotides, the CDR3 is TGTGCCTGGAATCGCGCGTCCCGGACAGCCCAAGAGTACTTC. This gives the protein CAWNRASRTAQEYF. The chain combines TRBV30 with TRBJ2-7, with D possibly being TRBD1 (6 bases). The CDR3 has 14 residues. Germline CDR1 reads GTSNPN; CDR2 reads SVGIG (reference sequence). Between the trimmed V and J ends, which lost 4 bases and 11 bases, there was a span of 24 bases.

The V call is TRBV7-2, the J call TRBJ1-2; no firm D call. Germline V lookup: CDR1 SGHTA, CDR2 FQGNSA. V lost 2 bases, J lost 5 bases, and 12 bases lay in between. The CDR3 has 14 amino acids. The CDR3, as DNA: TGTGCCAGCAGCTTATCCAACGGTCCTTATGGCTACACCTTC. This sequence encodes CASSLSNGPYGYTF. Together with reference TRBV7-2 and TRBJ1-2, the CDR3 gives the full variable domain: GAGVSQSPSNKVTEKGKDVELRCDPISGHTALYWYRQSLGQGLEFLIYFQGNSAPDKSGLPSDRFSAERTGGSVSTLTIQRTQQEDSAVYLCASSLSNGPYGYTFGSGTRLTVV.

This sequence joins TRBV7-8 and TRBJ1-5; D perhaps matches TRBD1 (6 bases). V was cut by 1 base and J by 4 bases, with 14 bases left in between. The CDR3 is 16 residues long. CDR1 is SGHVS and CDR2 is FQNEAQ in the germline V gene. The CDR3 DNA follows: TGTGCCAGCAGCTTAGTGAGACAGGTCGGGAATCAGCCCCAGCATTTT. Its protein product is CASSLVRQVGNQPQHF.

V gene TRBV2 combines with J gene TRBJ1-1; tentative D call: TRBD1 (6 bases). The CDR3 contains 13 residues. Germline CDR1 SNHLY, CDR2 FYNNEI. Deletions cut 6 bases from V and 5 bases from J, with 13 bases between. The CDR3 sequence is CASRDSYRTEAFF. The CDR3, as DNA: TGTGCCAGCAGGGACAGCTACAGGACTGAAGCTTTCTTT.

This chain connects TRBV27 to TRBJ1-4; 7 nucleotides match TRBD1. Trimming cost V 2 bases and J 4 bases; bases outside gene matches: 16. Germline V CDR1 and CDR2: MNHEY, SMNVEV (reference sequence). The CDR3 is made up of 19 amino acids. The CDR3 loop reads CASSLKGQVTVPFNEKLFF. DNA of the CDR3: TGTGCCAGCAGTTTAAAAGGACAGGTGACCGTACCATTTAATGAAAAACTGTTTTTT.

In its sample, this clone was seen once. V usage is TRBV9 and J usage is TRBJ2-1; 7 bases are a match to TRBD2. This CDR3 has 16 residues. The V and J ends lost 10 bases and 9 bases, in that order; junction bases with no gene match: 22. The germline gives CDR1 SGDLS, CDR2 YYNGEE. The CDR3 nucleotides read TGTGCCGGAGACCCTACTTCGGGACTAACGTCGTTTGAGCAGTTCTTC. It is translated as CAGDPTSGLTSFEQFF.

The CDR3 DNA is TGTGCCAGCAGGCCGGGACTAGCACCCTACGAGCAGTACTTC. Its protein product is CASRPGLAPYEQYF. V usage is TRBV28 and J usage is TRBJ2-7, with 9 bases that match TRBD2. This CDR3 has 14 residues. The V gene end was trimmed by 6 bases and the J gene end by 2 bases; junction bases not matched to a gene: 5. Germline values: CDR1 MDHEN, CDR2 SYDVKM.

V usage is TRBV15 and J usage is TRBJ1-4, with 8 bases that match TRBD1. Germline CDR1 LNHNV, CDR2 YYDKDF (reference sequence). This CDR3 comprises 15 residues. After removal of 6 bases from V and 4 bases from J, the junction contained 7 bases not matched to a gene. The CDR3 loop is CATRFTGGNNEKLFF. CDR3 bases: TGTGCCACCAGGTTTACAGGGGGAAATAATGAAAAACTGTTTTTT.

This clone appeared a single time. The rearrangement joins TRBV7-8 to TRBJ1-3; TRBD1 aligns across 7 bases. The V and J ends lost 5 bases and 3 bases, in that order; junction bases with no gene match: 7. CDR3 length equals 15 residues. Germline CDR1 is SGHVS and CDR2 is FQNEAQ. CDR3 nucleotide sequence: TGTGCCAGCAGCCATCAACAGGGGTTTGGAAACACCATATATTTT. This translates into CASSHQQGFGNTIYF.

The rearrangement uses TRBV2 and TRBJ2-7, with TRBD1 matching over 8 bases. The CDR3 is 13 amino acids. CDR1 is SNHLY, CDR2 FYNNEI, per germline. The V segment lost 6 bases and the J segment 2 bases; nucleotides outside the gene matches: 3. The CDR3 reads CASRDRGTYEQYF. The CDR3, as DNA: TGTGCCAGCAGAGACAGGGGAACCTACGAGCAGTACTTC.

This rearrangement joins TRBV6-1 to TRBJ1-1; no clear D. The CDR3 is made up of 13 amino acids. Trimming removed 6 bases at V and 1 base at J, with 9 bases between. The germline CDR1 and CDR2 sequences are MNHNS and SASEGT. CDR3 sequence (DNA): TGTGCCAGCAGCCGGGATCCGAACACTGAAGCTTTCTTT. Its translation: CASSRDPNTEAFF.

This rearrangement joins TRBV7-8 to TRBJ2-7; 12 nucleotides line up with TRBD2. The V gene end was trimmed by 5 bases and the J gene end by 0 bases; junction bases not matched to a gene: 8. The CDR3 length is 17 residues. CDR1 is SGHVS and CDR2 is FQNEAQ in the germline V gene. DNA of the CDR3: TGTGCCAGCAGCCACGGGACTAGCGGGCCTAGCTCCTACGAGCAGTACTTC. Its translation is CASSHGTSGPSSYEQYF.

The chain joins TRBV7-2 to TRBJ1-4; possibly TRBD1 for D (5 bases). Between the trimmed V and J ends, which lost 6 bases and 1 base, there was a span of 6 bases. This CDR3 region has 13 residues. CDR1 is SGHTA, CDR2 FQGNSA, per germline. CDR3 protein: CASSQGTNEKLFF. The CDR3 bases are TGTGCCAGCAGTCAGGGAACTAATGAAAAACTGTTTTTT.

This CDR3 reads CASSTKMTEAFF. The CDR3, as DNA: TGTGCCAGCAGCACTAAGATGACTGAAGCTTTCTTT. The J gene is TRBJ1-1, the V gene TRBV7-9; D is uncertain. With 5 bases removed from V and 5 bases from J, the gap between germline ends came to 9 bases. This CDR3 is built from 12 residues. The germline V gene has CDR1 SEHNR and CDR2 FQNEAQ (reference sequence).